What follows are 3 T cell receptor beta chains derived from one specimen sequenced in a study of low-dose radiotherapy and immunotherapy resistance in tumors. The time point: before trial treatment. Both TCRalpha and TCRbeta chains were reverse transcribed with V-gene-specific primers. Amplification, which lasted 20 PCR cycles, used a constant-region primer and V-primer adapter to amplify TCRs. TCRdb reprocessed the reads with MiXCR, giving one entry per CDR3 protein. This table holds about 82,000 distinct CDR3 sequences, approximately 20% found once. The specimen was PBMCs, collected before treatment. These TCRs come from a male donor with prostate cancer.

For this clonotype: This may arise from a read error, as a much more abundant clone is one base away. The chain uses TRBV7-9 and TRBJ2-7; tentatively, D is TRBD2 (5 bases). The CDR3 is made up of 14 amino acids. The germline V gene encodes CDR1 SEHNR and CDR2 FQNEAQ (reference sequence). Here the CDR3 DNA reads TGTGTCAGCAGCTTAGAACTAGACGACTACGAGCAGTACTTC. This sequence encodes CVSSLELDDYEQYF.

The table lists this clonotype with a count of one. This may come from a read error, since a much larger clone is one base off. This chain links TRBV7-8 with TRBJ2-7; maybe TRBD1 (6 bases). V was cut by 3 bases and J by 1 base, with 10 bases left in between. Germline V gene lookup returns CDR1 SGHVS and CDR2 FQNEAQ. The CDR3 is 14 residues long. CDR3 sequence (DNA): TGTGCCAGCAGCTTCGACAGGAGATCCTACGAGCAGTACTTC. As protein: CASSFDRRSYEQYF. Supplemented by reference TRBV7-8 and TRBJ2-7, the full variable domain reads GAGVSQSPRYKVAKRGQDVALRCDPISGHVSLFWYQQALGQGPEFLTYFQNEAQLDKSGLPSDRFFAERPEGSVSTLKIQRTQQEDSAVYLCASSFDRRSYEQYFGPGTRLTVT.

As concerns this clonotype: A far larger clone is only one base removed, so a read error is likely. The chain couples TRBV4-1 to TRBJ2-1, with TRBD2 identical over 8 bases. This CDR3 is built from 15 residues. Germline trimming cut 0 bases from V and 9 bases from J; bases unmatched to any gene: 7. Per germline, CDR1 MGHRA and CDR2 YSYEKL. Written as DNA, the CDR3 is TGCGCCAGCAGCCAAGAATCCGGGGGGGGCGGTGAGCAGTTCTTC. Translated: CASSQESGGGGEQFF.